Listed below are T cell receptor beta chains from one sample, sequenced in a study of T cell changes during pregnancy in multiple sclerosis. Method: immunoSEQ multiplex PCR; TCRdb's copy keeps in-frame clones and lacks some. The sample lists approximately 51,000 clones, over 80% seen once, with roughly 0.59% in the top ten. The specimen was CD4+ T cells from peripheral blood mononuclear cells, collected after pregnancy. The receptors shown here come from a female donor with multiple sclerosis, enrolled in a pregnancy study. Each CDR3 is given with its conserved first and last residue. The order of the fields is CDR3 protein, CDR3 DNA, clone size, V gene, D gene, J gene. A D gene is named only where the DNA matches it firmly. Clone size appears in some rows only: once, few, many, or a class for an expanded clone.

CDR3 protein: CASSSRDFTDTQYF
CDR3 DNA: TGTGCCAGCAGCTCCCGGGACTTCACAGATACGCAGTATTTT
clone size: -
V gene: TRBV7-3
D gene: -
J gene: TRBJ2-3

CDR3 protein: CASSTGGRGNQPQHF
CDR3 DNA: TGTGCCAGTAGTACAGGGGGCCGTGGCAATCAGCCCCAGCATTTT
clone size: -
V gene: TRBV19
D gene: TRBD1
J gene: TRBJ1-5

CDR3 protein: CASSYVGVDAFF
CDR3 DNA: TGTGCCAGCAGCTACGTCGGGGTGGATGCTTTCTTT
clone size: -
V gene: TRBV6-1
D gene: -
J gene: TRBJ1-1

CDR3 protein: CASSLNPSGRVQETQYF
CDR3 DNA: TGTGCCAGCAGCTTAAATCCTAGCGGGAGGGTTCAAGAGACCCAGTACTTC
clone size: -
V gene: TRBV7-3
D gene: TRBD2
J gene: TRBJ2-5

CDR3 protein: CASARQGIILAGNTIYF
CDR3 DNA: TGCGCCAGCGCGCGGCAGGGGATTATCCTAGCTGGAAACACCATATATTTT
clone size: few
V gene: TRBV4-1
D gene: -
J gene: TRBJ1-3

CDR3 protein: CASSSPGQGRGNEKLFF
CDR3 DNA: TGTGCCAGCAGCTCACCGGGACAGGGAAGAGGGAATGAAAAACTGTTTTTT
clone size: -
V gene: TRBV5-5
D gene: TRBD1
J gene: TRBJ1-4

CDR3 protein: CASSSFLNSYNEQFF
CDR3 DNA: TGTGCCAGCAGCTCCTTCTTAAATTCCTACAATGAGCAGTTCTTC
clone size: -
V gene: TRBV11-2
D gene: -
J gene: TRBJ2-1

CDR3 protein: CASGAGEKLFF
CDR3 DNA: TGTGCCAGTGGGGCCGGCGAAAAACTGTTTTTT
clone size: -
V gene: TRBV28
D gene: -
J gene: TRBJ1-4

CDR3 protein: CAISGRDNSYNEQFF
CDR3 DNA: TGTGCCATCAGTGGGCGGGATAACTCCTACAATGAGCAGTTCTTC
clone size: -
V gene: TRBV10-3
D gene: -
J gene: TRBJ2-1

CDR3 protein: CASSPTGGNYNEQFF
CDR3 DNA: TGCGCCAGCAGCCCAACCGGGGGGAACTACAATGAGCAGTTCTTC
clone size: -
V gene: TRBV5-1
D gene: TRBD2
J gene: TRBJ2-1

CDR3 protein: CASSLRDNEQFF
CDR3 DNA: TGTGCCAGCAGCCTGCGGGACAATGAGCAGTTCTTC
clone size: once
V gene: TRBV4-2
D gene: -
J gene: TRBJ2-1

CDR3 protein: CSVGVASGSFSEQFF
CDR3 DNA: TGCAGCGTGGGGGTAGCTAGCGGGAGTTTTAGTGAGCAGTTCTTC
clone size: -
V gene: TRBV29-1
D gene: TRBD2
J gene: TRBJ2-1

CDR3 protein: CASSLHGQGGYTF
CDR3 DNA: TGTGCCAGCAGCTTACATGGACAGGGAGGCTACACCTTC
clone size: -
V gene: TRBV7-9
D gene: TRBD1
J gene: TRBJ1-2

CDR3 protein: CASSESIAGVHNEQFF
CDR3 DNA: TGTGCCAGCAGTGAAAGTATTGCGGGAGTCCACAATGAGCAGTTCTTC
clone size: -
V gene: TRBV25-1
D gene: TRBD2
J gene: TRBJ2-1

CDR3 protein: CASSLDKATNEKLFF
CDR3 DNA: TGTGCCAGCTCACTAGACAAAGCAACTAATGAAAAACTGTTTTTT
clone size: -
V gene: TRBV18
D gene: -
J gene: TRBJ1-4

CDR3 protein: CASSYSRGQGAGEQYF
CDR3 DNA: TGTGCCAGCAGTTACTCGAGGGGACAGGGGGCCGGCGAGCAGTACTTC
clone size: once
V gene: TRBV6-6
D gene: TRBD1
J gene: TRBJ2-7

CDR3 protein: CASSATGGLDTQYF
CDR3 DNA: TGTGCCAGCAGTGCGACAGGGGGCTTAGATACGCAGTATTTT
clone size: -
V gene: TRBV25-1
D gene: TRBD1
J gene: TRBJ2-3

CDR3 protein: CATSRDLSGSFNEQYF
CDR3 DNA: TGTGCCACCAGCAGGGACTTGAGCGGGAGCTTTAACGAGCAGTACTTC
clone size: -
V gene: TRBV15
D gene: TRBD2
J gene: TRBJ2-7

CDR3 protein: CASTAPRPGQGAGELFF
CDR3 DNA: TGTGCCAGTACCGCTCCCCGCCCGGGACAGGGGGCCGGGGAGCTGTTTTTT
clone size: -
V gene: TRBV19
D gene: TRBD1
J gene: TRBJ2-2

CDR3 protein: CAISERGTGNNEQFF
CDR3 DNA: TGTGCCATCAGTGAGCGTGGGACTGGTAACAATGAGCAGTTCTTC
clone size: -
V gene: TRBV10-3
D gene: -
J gene: TRBJ2-1

CDR3 protein: CASSQETSGSYEQYF
CDR3 DNA: TGCGCCAGCAGCCAAGAGACTAGCGGCTCCTACGAGCAGTACTTC
clone size: -
V gene: TRBV4-1
D gene: TRBD2
J gene: TRBJ2-7

CDR3 protein: CASSEFAVAGIGEQFF
CDR3 DNA: TGTGCCAGCAGTGAATTCGCTGTTGCGGGGATTGGTGAGCAGTTCTTC
clone size: once
V gene: TRBV25-1
D gene: -
J gene: TRBJ2-1

CDR3 protein: CASSSTGGNTEAFF
CDR3 DNA: TGTGCCAGCAGCTCTACAGGGGGCAACACTGAAGCTTTCTTT
clone size: -
V gene: TRBV7-9
D gene: TRBD1
J gene: TRBJ1-1

CDR3 protein: CASSRGDRGTDTQYF
CDR3 DNA: TGTGCCAGCAGCCGGGGGGACAGGGGTACAGATACGCAGTATTTT
clone size: -
V gene: TRBV11-2
D gene: TRBD1
J gene: TRBJ2-3

CDR3 protein: CASSFLSGINYGYTF
CDR3 DNA: TGTGCCAGCAGCTTTTTATCAGGGATTAACTATGGCTACACCTTC
clone size: -
V gene: TRBV7-9
D gene: -
J gene: TRBJ1-2

CDR3 protein: CASSPQDRGRETQYF
CDR3 DNA: TGTGCCAGCTCACCACAGGACAGGGGGCGAGAGACCCAGTACTTC
clone size: -
V gene: TRBV18
D gene: TRBD1
J gene: TRBJ2-5

CDR3 protein: CSATSRGLNTEAFF
CDR3 DNA: TGCAGCGCGACGTCTAGGGGGCTGAACACTGAAGCTTTCTTT
clone size: -
V gene: TRBV29-1
D gene: TRBD1
J gene: TRBJ1-1

CDR3 protein: CASSQPLQETQYF
CDR3 DNA: TGTGCCAGCAGCCAACCACTTCAAGAGACCCAGTACTTC
clone size: -
V gene: TRBV4-2
D gene: -
J gene: TRBJ2-5

CDR3 protein: CASKPGTANQPQHF
CDR3 DNA: TGTGCCAGCAAGCCCGGGACAGCCAATCAGCCCCAGCATTTT
clone size: -
V gene: TRBV6-5
D gene: TRBD1
J gene: TRBJ1-5

CDR3 protein: CASSTPGARNTIYF
CDR3 DNA: TGTGCCAGCTCAACACCGGGAGCTCGAAACACCATATATTTT
clone size: -
V gene: TRBV18
D gene: -
J gene: TRBJ1-3

CDR3 protein: CASSSGGASYEQYF
CDR3 DNA: TGTGCCAGCAGCTCTGGCGGGGCCTCCTACGAGCAGTACTTC
clone size: -
V gene: TRBV7-3
D gene: -
J gene: TRBJ2-7